The 14 T cell receptor beta chains in this list originate from one sample, sequenced in a study of CD8 T cells in ankylosing spondylitis. Each CDR3 protein is one row after TCRdb ran MiXCR on the 5' RACE reads. This table holds 230,000 or so distinct CDR3 sequences, 20% to 30% found once. The sequencing input was blood, either unsorted or a sorted T cell fraction (not recorded which). All receptors come from a male donor with ankylosing spondylitis or in good health (not recorded which).

The chain uses TRBV27 and TRBJ2-7, with D unclear. This CDR3 region has 11 residues. V was clipped by 7 bases and J by 7 bases, with 11 bases between them. Germline CDR1 is MNHEY and CDR2 is SMNVEV (reference sequence). The CDR3 reads CASMAGYEQYF. Here the CDR3 DNA reads TGTGCCAGCATGGCCGGGTATGAGCAGTACTTC.

Ten or more counts support this clonotype. The gene calls are TRBV6-1 and TRBJ2-2, with 7 nucleotides matching TRBD2. The CDR3 loop spans 13 amino acids. Unmatched junction bases numbered 9, after V lost 10 bases and J lost 7 bases. Germline values: CDR1 MNHNS, CDR2 SASEGT. This chain's CDR3 is CATRTSLVGELFF. The CDR3 region has the DNA TGTGCCACGAGGACTAGTTTGGTCGGGGAGCTGTTTTTT.

This clonotype was observed many times. This sequence joins TRBV20-1 and TRBJ2-7; TRBD1 might be the D (5 bases). This CDR3 spans 15 amino acids. CDR1 DFQATT and CDR2 SNEGSKA come from the germline V gene (reference sequence). The V gene lost 7 bases and the J gene lost 6 bases, with 25 bases spanning the gap. Here the CDR3 reads CSGGAQGGPLGEQYF. CDR3 DNA: TGCAGTGGTGGGGCCCAGGGCGGCCCCCTGGGCGAGCAGTACTTC.

This clonotype was seen a few times. DNA for the CDR3: TGCAGTGCCCCGGACCCTTATAGCAATCAGCCCCAGCATTTT. Amino acids: CSAPDPYSNQPQHF. V usage is TRBV20-1 and J usage is TRBJ1-5; no clear D gene. The CDR3 consists of 14 residues. Germline V gene sequence: CDR1 DFQATT, CDR2 SNEGSKA (reference sequence). Trimming took off 6 bases at V and 0 bases at J, with 12 bases between the two ends.

A few counts support this clonotype. V is TRBV20-1 and J is TRBJ2-7; possibly TRBD2 for D (6 bases). The CDR3 covers 13 residues. CDR1 and CDR2 from the germline V gene are DFQATT and SNEGSKA (reference sequence). Trimming stripped 0 bases from V and 5 bases from J, with 11 bases between. This chain's CDR3 is CSARDYPGDEQYF. CDR3 bases: TGCAGTGCTAGAGATTACCCGGGGGACGAGCAGTACTTC.

There are many counts of this clonotype. V and J are TRBV7-9 and TRBJ2-7; 8 bases are shared with TRBD1. Germline CDR1 reads SEHNR; CDR2 reads FQNEAQ (reference sequence). The CDR3 sequence is 14 residues long. V was pared by 5 bases and J by 2 bases, with 5 bases of the junction left unmatched. The CDR3 protein is CASSPRQGTYEQYF. DNA of the CDR3: TGTGCCAGCAGCCCGAGACAGGGGACCTACGAGCAGTACTTC.

This clonotype occurred many times. The genes are TRBV20-1 and TRBJ2-1; 12 bases are a match to TRBD2. V was pared by 5 bases and J by 7 bases, with 3 bases of the junction left unmatched. CDR1 is DFQATT, CDR2 SNEGSKA, per germline (reference sequence). This CDR3 comprises 13 residues. The CDR3 nucleotides are TGCAGTGCTGGACTAGCGGGGTTAAATGAGCAGTTCTTC. This encodes CSAGLAGLNEQFF.

This clonotype was counted at least ten times. The J gene is TRBJ2-5, the V gene TRBV12-3 or TRBV12-4, with 10 bases matching TRBD1. The CDR3 length is 15 residues. With 6 bases clipped from V and 5 bases from J, the junction kept 9 bases outside the gene matches. The CDR3 nucleotides read TGTGCCAGCAGGGCCGGGACAGGGGTTATGGAGACCCAGTACTTC. Amino acid sequence: CASRAGTGVMETQYF.

The chain is built from TRBV20-1 and TRBJ2-5, with 12 bases aligning to TRBD2. Germline-derived CDR1 and CDR2 are DFQATT and SNEGSKA (reference sequence). V lost 0 bases to trimming and J lost 1 base; unmatched junction nucleotides: 3. This CDR3 has 16 residues. The CDR3: CSARDPSGGAQETQYF. The CDR3 DNA reads TGCAGTGCTAGAGATCCTAGCGGGGGGGCCCAAGAGACCCAGTACTTC.

This clonotype was seen only a few times. V gene TRBV20-1 combines with J gene TRBJ2-7; maybe TRBD1 (6 bases). In germline, CDR1 is DFQATT, CDR2 SNEGSKA (reference sequence). The V end was cut by 3 bases, the J end by 1 base, with 7 bases between. The CDR3 covers 12 residues. CDR3 in DNA: TGCAGTGCTAGTACAGGGTCCTACGAGCAGTACTTC. Protein sequence: CSASTGSYEQYF.

This clonotype was counted many times. V gene TRBV20-1 combines with J gene TRBJ1-5; tentative D call: TRBD1 (5 bases). The CDR3 spans 15 residues. V lost 6 bases and J lost 6, with 21 bases in between. Germline CDR1 and CDR2: DFQATT and SNEGSKA (reference sequence). The CDR3 is CSAPTAGNSGQPQHF. DNA of the CDR3: TGCAGTGCGCCTACGGCAGGGAATTCCGGTCAGCCCCAGCATTTT.

This sequence joins TRBV12-3 or TRBV12-4 and TRBJ2-3; D not resolved. CDR3 size: 13 residues. The ends were cut back, 5 bases at V and 4 bases at J, with 10 bases in the middle. CDR3 loop: CASSQSASDTQYF. CDR3 DNA sequence: TGTGCCAGCAGTCAGAGCGCCTCAGATACGCAGTATTTT.

This clonotype has a single count. The rearrangement links TRBV18 to TRBJ2-3; D may be TRBD2 (6 bases). Germline V lookup: CDR1 KGHSH, CDR2 LQKENI. V dropped 3 bases and J dropped 6 bases, with 10 bases sitting between them. There are 13 residues in the CDR3. CDR3 nucleotide sequence: TGTGCCAGCTCACCGGTGGGGGGTGATACGCAGTATTTT. This translates into CASSPVGGDTQYF.

At least ten counts were recorded for this clonotype. The CDR3 bases are TGCAGCGTTGGTTTTAGACAGCTGGGTTGGGCTTTCTTT. It codes for CSVGFRQLGWAFF. J is TRBJ1-1 and V is TRBV29-1; tentatively, D is TRBD1 (5 bases). CDR3 length equals 13 residues. Trimming removed 4 bases at V and 11 bases at J, with 20 bases between. Germline assignment: CDR1 SQVTM and CDR2 ANQGSEA.